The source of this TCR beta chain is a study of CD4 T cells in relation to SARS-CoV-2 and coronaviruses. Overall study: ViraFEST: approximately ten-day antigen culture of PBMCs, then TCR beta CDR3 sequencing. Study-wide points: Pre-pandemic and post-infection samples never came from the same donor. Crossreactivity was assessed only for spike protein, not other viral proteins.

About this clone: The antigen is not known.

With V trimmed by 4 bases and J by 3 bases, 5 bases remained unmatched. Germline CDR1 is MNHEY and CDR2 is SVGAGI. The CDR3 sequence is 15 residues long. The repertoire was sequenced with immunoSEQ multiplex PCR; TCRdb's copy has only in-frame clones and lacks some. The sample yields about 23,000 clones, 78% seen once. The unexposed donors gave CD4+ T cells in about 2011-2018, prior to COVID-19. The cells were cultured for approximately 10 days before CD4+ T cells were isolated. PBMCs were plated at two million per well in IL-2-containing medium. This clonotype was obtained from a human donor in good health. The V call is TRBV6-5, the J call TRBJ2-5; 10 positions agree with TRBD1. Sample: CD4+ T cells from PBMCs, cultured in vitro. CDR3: CASSSAGTGEETQYF. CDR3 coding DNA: TGTGCCAGCAGTTCGGCAGGGACAGGGGAAGAGACCCAGTACTTC.